This T cell receptor (beta chain) stems from a study of cytomegalovirus exposure and HLA in healthy donors (dated by TCRdb to 2016 to 2017). Notes on the research overall: According to an earlier analysis of several hundred of the donors, 150 million to 200 million T cells yielded 90 million to 130 million unique TCR beta sequences and about 280 Gb of sequence data. Approximately 310 gigabases of sequencing data and around 80 million unique TCR sequences made up an early release that covered around 640 HLA-typed donors. Of the approximately 400 genotyped donors, approximately 81% were placed in the genetic ancestry cluster associated with self-reported Caucasian donors. The aim of the study was to test whether cataloging public T cell receptors could identify signatures of past pathogen exposure. The study used immunosequencing to profile the T cell repertoires of approximately 640 subjects and linked those repertoires to cytomegalovirus serostatus. A separate validation cohort of over 95 different subjects was used in addition to the roughly 620-subject first cohort. The study combined high-throughput TCR immunosequencing, statistical association of individual TCRs with disease status, and machine learning to predict cytomegalovirus infection status. To study patterns of TCR occurrence, a later analysis re-analyzed previously published TCR beta repertoires from around 670 donors and added high-resolution HLA genotyping. In the later analysis, no new phenotypic data were used to find candidate immune exposures; instead, reliance was placed on TCR beta sequences and their occurrence across donors. An earlier analysis of several hundred of the donors applied high-throughput TCR beta sequencing to assess whether each TCR beta V gene segment acted as functional or pseudogenic. Donor age, sex, ethnicity and CMV serostatus were compiled together with the repertoire data. A later genetic analysis used genome-wide SNP genotypes for about three fifths of the 666 donors, treating that subset as a discovery cohort. All discovery cohort repertoires had been generated on a single sequencing platform. HLA typing covered class I and class II loci at four-digit resolution. The number of donors typed differed by locus, with about 629-630 for A, B, C, DRB1 and DQB1, roughly 520 for DQA1, 600 to 610 for DPA1, and around 460 for DPB1. Five DR-DQ haplotypes were handled as single units for association and clustering because linkage in the cohort was strong. On average, around 240,000 unique TCR beta nucleotide sequences were sequenced per donor among about 400 genotyped donors of the cohort, with around 19% of those sequences being non-productive. Results and caveats for the whole study, not just this receptor: Across donors, most TCR sequences were observed very rarely, whereas some public TCRs were present in many individuals. A group of highly shared sequence variants was considered likely to be a technical artifact of the sequencing pipeline. Strong co-occurrence of HLA alleles, especially DR and DQ, made assigning TCR associations to individual alleles difficult. A total of about 180 TCR beta chains were listed by the study as associated with cytomegalovirus. In a later genetic analysis, fewer N-insertions in productive TCRs were reported among donors in an Asian-associated ancestry cluster than the roughly 700-donor mean. Because HLA typing was missing for some donors at each locus, association tests included only the typed subset. Specific HLA alleles were associated with around 18,000 TCR beta sequences at a false discovery rate of 0.05 in a later analysis. In vitro tests confirmed that three of the cytomegalovirus-associated TCR beta chains recognize cytomegalovirus antigens. Correlated functional status among segregating V segments might reflect linkage disequilibrium, but an unknown experimental factor could not be ruled out. Presence/absence analyses assumed roughly uniform sequencing depth across donors, an assumption that may not hold. CMV serostatus was the only immune exposure information available for the cohort. A further reported finding was that TCR beta sequences accurately predicted the HLA-A and HLA-B alleles for most subjects in the first cohort. The earlier analysis of 587 of the donors excluded fewer than 20 rarely observed V segments, including chromosome 9 orphons, because counts were too low. The cohort was sequenced for TCR beta chains only, and without alpha or paired-chain data the features that could be detected were limited. It was suggested by the authors that the approach could potentially be generalized to other disease states and immunological phenotypes. A later analysis found that most CMV-associated TCR beta chains appeared HLA-restricted, with HLA associations seemingly driven largely by CMV exposure. The classifier was reported to diagnose cytomegalovirus status with high specificity and sensitivity in both the original and validation cohorts. Broadly in line with IMGT annotations, most TCR beta V segments showed up in productive rearrangements about 87% or about 30% of the time in an earlier analysis of several hundred of the donors. In a later analysis, HLA-associated TCR beta chains showed more clonal expansion and lower generation probabilities than non-associated chains that were equally common. The 87-base-pair reads could not distinguish some IMGT-functional V segments, including TRBV6-2 and TRBV6-3, so those segments were excluded. A later analysis found that TCR association rates varied across HLA loci, with DRB1 alleles showing the most associated TCRs and HLA-C alleles the fewest. A later analysis reported that several top co-occurrence clusters appeared linked to parvovirus B19, influenza, CMV and Epstein-Barr virus. A later genetic analysis associated a missense DCLRE1C variant with V-gene and J-gene trimming of TCR beta chains, and an independent cohort replicated the association.

The cohort comprised around 690 healthy bone marrow donors. At the time of sampling, every cohort member was nominally healthy, though immune exposures that went unrecorded were likely present. The donor tested CMV seropositive, placing the donor among the 250 to 350 seropositive members of the cohort. Every donor gave a peripheral blood sample, and the peripheral blood mononuclear cells from that sample were used for TCR beta sequencing. Genomic DNA extraction from the blood cell samples was performed with the Qiagen DNeasy Blood Extraction Kit. V and J are trimmed by 2 bases and 9 bases, and the gene matches miss 6 bases of the junction. CDR1 and CDR2, looked up from the germline V gene, are SNHLY and FYNNEI. The CDR3 contains 14 residues, cysteine and phenylalanine counted. The DNA shown is the 42-base CDR3, in frame from base 1. This clone was seen a few times. No antigen is known for it. The sample holds no much larger clone one base away, and base qualities are not on file.

Libraries were constructed by the immunoSEQ multiplex PCR assay. The multiplex PCR relied on a mix of 60 forward primers for TCR Vbeta segments and 13 reverse primers for TCR Jbeta segments. The CDR3 region of rearranged TCR beta genes was amplified from genomic DNA with a multiplex PCR assay. The amplified TCR beta libraries were sequenced on the Illumina HiSeq System as 87-base-pair reads. In the paper's pipeline: A later analysis counted tens of millions of unique TCR beta chains across the 690 or so repertoires, and around 12 million of these chains were shared by at least two donors. Raw reads were error-corrected and collapsed into unique sequences with a nearest-neighbor algorithm that merged closely related sequences to remove PCR and sequencing errors. CDR3 sequences were aligned to IMGT reference sequences to assign V, D and J gene segments. Each retained sequence needed at least a six-nucleotide match to both a V gene segment and a J gene segment. A rearrangement counted as productive if the CDR3 had no stop codons and remained in frame with V and J, and every other rearrangement counted as non-productive. CDR3 was defined according to IMGT convention as the region running from the second conserved V-encoded cysteine to the conserved J-encoded phenylalanine. The earlier analysis of about 610 of the donors excluded any sequence lacking an unambiguous match to a single V gene segment. An earlier analysis of 587 of the donors classified V segments as functional when productive rearrangements were above 56.7% and as segregating when the standard deviation between donors was above 5%. A statistical classification framework was developed to diagnose cytomegalovirus status using the catalog of TCR beta chain sequences. In a later analysis, TCR nucleotide sequences were compared against IMGT/GENE-DB human TR gene sequences so that V and J genes could be assigned. A later analysis assigned CDR3 sequences and most-parsimonious VDJ recombination scenarios with the TCRdist pipeline. A later analysis defined each TCR beta chain by its CDR3 amino acid sequence plus V-gene family, and excluded reads lacking a unique V-gene family. In a later analysis, around 650 highly shared, low-generation-probability nucleotide sequences were removed to address suspected cross-contamination and a sequencing artifact. In a later analysis, a clonal expansion index was calculated for each public chain from normalized within-repertoire ranks of inferred template counts. A later analysis computed generation probabilities with a VDJ recombination model fitted to out-of-frame rearrangements, and checked the results against IGoR. In a later analysis, TCR-TCR, TCR-HLA and TCR-CMV co-occurrence was scored with hypergeometric tests, and a repertoire-size bias correction was applied to TCR pairs. In a later analysis, false discovery rates were estimated by permuting HLA or CMV assignments 20 times. In a later analysis, co-occurring TCRs were grouped using DBSCAN, and TCRdist sequence similarity was added for clustering within HLA-allele-positive subsets. Repertoires with fewer than 30,000 or more than 120,000 public chains, plus five repertoires with anomalous nucleotide sharing, were excluded from co-occurrence clustering. TCRdb's version of the immuneACCESS table is confined to in-frame rearrangements and falls short of the full clone set. An unresolved V gene accounts for under half of the shortfall where checked; the remainder is of unknown origin. V and J calls and clone size come straight from that table; D and trimming were deduced from the DNA. The sample table records over 150,000 clones; about four fifths of these occur just once. Clones ranked in the top ten supply 1% of the sample.

The sequence joins TRBV2 to TRBJ2-5; 10 central bases correspond to TRBD1. This TCR came from a woman between 50 and 59 years old in good health and CMV-seropositive. Sequenced material: PBMCs. Read as DNA, the sequence is TGTGCCAGCAGTGAACCGGACAGGGGGGGCTCCCAGTACTTC. This sequence encodes CASSEPDRGGSQYF.